The 21 T cell receptor beta chains below all came from one sample that was sequenced in a study of cytomegalovirus exposure and HLA in healthy donors. Amplification used 60 Vbeta primers and 13 Jbeta primers. Produced via immunoSEQ multiplex PCR; TCRdb's table is partial and in-frame only. This sample carries 100,000 to 150,000 clones, roughly four fifths of them seen once, and the ten largest clones take roughly 2.5%. The sample taken for sequencing was PBMCs. These receptors came from a boy aged 2-9 years in good health and CMV-seronegative.

The genes are TRBV4-3 and TRBJ2-1; 12 nucleotides align to TRBD2. Germline loops: CDR1 LGHNA, CDR2 YSLEER. This CDR3 has 18 residues. Trimming removed 0 bases from V and 4 bases from J; junction bases left unmatched: 7. Here the CDR3 DNA reads TGCGCCAGCAGCCAAGATTCTCCTAGCGGGGGGGTATACAATGAGCAGTTCTTC. Its translation: CASSQDSPSGGVYNEQFF.

The V call is TRBV28, the J call TRBJ2-3; 9 bases are a match to TRBD2. Unmatched junction bases numbered 5, after V lost 5 bases and J lost 2 bases. The V gene's germline CDR1 is MDHEN and CDR2 SYDVKM. There are 15 residues in the CDR3. Here the CDR3 DNA reads TGTGCCAGCAGTAATAGCGGGAGTCCCACAGATACGCAGTATTTT. Residues: CASSNSGSPTDTQYF.

The genes are TRBV5-5 and TRBJ1-5; 7 bases are shared with TRBD1. Trimming cost V 4 bases and J 0 bases; bases outside gene matches: 13. CDR1 is SGHKS and CDR2 is YYEKEE in the germline V gene (reference sequence). The CDR3 is 18 residues long. Written as DNA, the CDR3 is TGTGCCAGCAGCGGACACCCTGGGACAGTAAATAGCAATCAGCCCCAGCATTTT. This sequence encodes CASSGHPGTVNSNQPQHF.

This clone was seen a handful of times. This chain connects TRBV28 to TRBJ2-3; 8 nucleotides agree with TRBD1. CDR3 length: 15 amino acids. Per the germline V gene, CDR1 is MDHEN and CDR2 is SYDVKM. Trimming took 3 bases from V and 2 from J; bases not matched to a gene: 4. CDR3 nucleotides: TGTGCCAGCAGTTTCGGGACAGGAGACACAGATACGCAGTATTTT. Its translation: CASSFGTGDTDTQYF.

This rearrangement joins TRBV5-1 to TRBJ2-1; tentative D call: TRBD2 (6 bases). V dropped 1 base and J dropped 5 bases, with 10 bases sitting between them. The CDR3 has 14 residues. Germline CDR1 reads SGHRS; CDR2 reads YFSETQ. The CDR3 DNA reads as TGCGCCAGCAGCTTGTTGGAGGGACACAATGAGCAGTTCTTC. It translates to CASSLLEGHNEQFF.

The genes are TRBV19 and TRBJ2-7, with TRBD1 identical over 7 bases. CDR1 and CDR2 from the germline V gene are LNHDA and SQIVND (reference sequence). With 6 bases clipped from V and 5 bases from J, the junction kept 7 bases outside the gene matches. CDR3 length equals 13 residues. The DNA for the CDR3 is TGTGCCAGTAGCCGCGACAGGGTCCACGAGCAGTACTTC. Translating gives CASSRDRVHEQYF.

The chain links TRBV7-9 to TRBJ2-7, with D possibly TRBD2 on 5 matching bases. The CDR3 is made up of 18 amino acids. Looked up from germline, CDR1 is SEHNR and CDR2 is FQNEAQ (reference sequence). V dropped 6 bases and J dropped 2 bases, with 26 bases sitting between them. The CDR3 here is CASRPPTQDWRQAYEQYF. Here the CDR3 DNA reads TGTGCCAGCAGACCGCCCACGCAGGACTGGAGGCAGGCCTACGAGCAGTACTTC.

V gene TRBV19 combines with J gene TRBJ2-1, with 7 bases fitting TRBD1. Germline trimming cut 5 bases from V and 11 bases from J; bases unmatched to any gene: 15. This CDR3 spans 15 amino acids. Germline V gene data show CDR1 as LNHDA and CDR2 as SQIVND (reference sequence). CDR3 amino acids: CASSEGTAQLGQQFF. As DNA, the CDR3 is TGTGCCAGTAGTGAGGGGACAGCTCAGCTCGGTCAGCAGTTCTTC. The whole variable domain, filled in from reference TRBV19 and TRBJ2-1, reads DGGITQSPKYLFRKEGQNVTLSCEQNLNHDAMYWYRQDPGQGLRLIYYSQIVNDFQKGDIAEGYSVSREKKESFPLTVTSAQKNPTAFYLCASSEGTAQLGQQFFGPGTRLTVL.

The chain carries TRBV28 and TRBJ1-2; 11 bases line up with TRBD1. The V and J ends lost 5 bases and 2 bases, in that order; junction bases with no gene match: 4. The CDR3 contains 15 residues. Germline V CDR1 and CDR2: MDHEN, SYDVKM. CDR3 region: CASSAGTGGNYGYTF. DNA for the CDR3: TGTGCCAGCAGTGCCGGGACAGGGGGAAACTATGGCTACACCTTC.

J is TRBJ1-1 and V is TRBV7-2; 7 nucleotides line up with TRBD1. V lost 6 bases, J lost 2 bases, and 9 bases stayed unmatched. Germline V lookup: CDR1 SGHTA, CDR2 FQGNSA. This CDR3 has 15 residues. The CDR3 sequence is CASRPQTGINTEAFF. The CDR3 DNA reads TGTGCCAGCAGACCTCAGACAGGGATTAACACTGAAGCTTTCTTT. Complete variable domain (other parts from reference TRBV7-2 and TRBJ1-1): GAGVSQSPSNKVTEKGKDVELRCDPISGHTALYWYRQSLGQGLEFLIYFQGNSAPDKSGLPSDRFSAERTGGSVSTLTIQRTQQEDSAVYLCASRPQTGINTEAFFGQGTRLTVV.

J is TRBJ1-2 and V is TRBV7-8; 7 bases map to TRBD1. The J segment lost 6 bases and the V segment lost 4 bases, leaving 11 bases of the junction unmatched. Germline assignment: CDR1 SGHVS and CDR2 FQNEAQ. CDR3 size: 15 residues. The CDR3 is CASSSRDSFRNGYTF. CDR3 sequence (DNA): TGTGCCAGCAGCTCCCGGGACAGCTTTAGAAATGGCTACACCTTC.

This chain uses TRBV4-2 with TRBJ2-3; 8 bases match TRBD1. Germline V gene lookup returns CDR1 LGHNA and CDR2 YNFKEQ. CDR3 size: 16 residues. Unmatched junction bases numbered 6, after V lost 4 bases and J lost 0 bases. CDR3 nucleotides: TGTGCCAGCAGCCCGAGGGACAGGACTAGCACAGATACGCAGTATTTT. It is translated as CASSPRDRTSTDTQYF.

Of note for this clone: One end of the junction is discordant with germline, which a read error may explain. The chain is built from TRBV15 and TRBJ2-5; D is perhaps TRBD2 (6 bases). The CDR3 is made up of 16 amino acids. Germline V gene data show CDR1 as LNHNV and CDR2 as YYDKDF (reference sequence). CDR3 sequence reads: CAASRDLDVGEVTQYF. CDR3 in DNA: TGTGCCGCCAGCAGAGATCTGGATGTGGGGGAGGTGACCCAGTACTTC.

CDR3 sequence (DNA): TGTGCCAGCAGCTTAGTACAGGGGGCTAACTATGGCTACACCTTC. It specifies CASSLVQGANYGYTF. The chain employs TRBV7-9 and TRBJ1-2, with 8 bases aligning to TRBD1. This CDR3 region has 15 residues. Unmatched junction bases numbered 1, after V lost 1 base and J lost 0 bases. Per the germline V gene, CDR1 is SEHNR and CDR2 is FQNEAQ (reference sequence).

The rearrangement joins TRBV6-5 to TRBJ1-1; TRBD1 matches at 9 bases. Germline V gives CDR1 MNHEY, CDR2 SVGAGI. V shed 5 bases and J 4 bases; nucleotides not matched to a gene: 8. The CDR3 totals 15 residues. CDR3 DNA sequence: TGTGCCAGCAGTCTTGGACAGGGGAGGGCCACTGAAGCTTTCTTT. Protein product: CASSLGQGRATEAFF.

The chain carries TRBV16 and TRBJ2-1, with 13 nucleotides matching TRBD2. With 4 bases clipped from V and 4 bases from J, the junction kept 4 bases outside the gene matches. Germline V gene sequence: CDR1 KGHSY, CDR2 FQNENV. This CDR3 region has 16 residues. DNA for the CDR3: TGTGCCAGCAGCCGGAGGACTAGCGGGGGTTACAATGAGCAGTTCTTC. Its protein is CASSRRTSGGYNEQFF.

The chain is built from TRBV7-9 and TRBJ2-3; 7 bases agree with TRBD2. Germline values: CDR1 SEHNR, CDR2 FQNEAQ (reference sequence). The CDR3 covers 16 residues. V lost 0 bases and J lost 5; bases outside the gene matches: 8. This chain's CDR3 is CASSLALGGGGDTQYF. CDR3 nucleotide sequence: TGTGCCAGCAGCTTAGCTCTGGGCGGGGGAGGAGATACGCAGTATTTT.

This clone was found a few times. The chain uses TRBV19 and TRBJ2-1; 7 bases line up with TRBD1. The CDR3 runs to 12 residues. Losses at the gene ends were 5 bases for V and 9 bases for J; bases not matched to a gene: 4. Germline CDR1 and CDR2: LNHDA and SQIVND (reference sequence). CDR3 in DNA: TGTGCCAGTAGTCCCAGGGGGACTGAGCAGTTCTTC. It codes for CASSPRGTEQFF.

The chain employs TRBV19 and TRBJ1-1; no clear D. Between the trimmed V and J ends, which lost 4 bases and 1 base, there was a span of 13 bases. The germline V gene has CDR1 LNHDA and CDR2 SQIVND (reference sequence). The length of the CDR3 is 15 residues. The CDR3 region is CASSTPSHGNTEAFF. CDR3 in DNA: TGTGCCAGTAGTACCCCATCTCACGGGAACACTGAAGCTTTCTTT.

The chain has TRBV5-5 and TRBJ2-1; TRBD2 aligns across 7 bases. This CDR3 has 15 residues. Germline assignment: CDR1 SGHKS and CDR2 YYEKEE (reference sequence). Trimming took 4 bases from V and 5 from J; bases not matched to a gene: 9. The CDR3 is CASSEATSEHNEQFF. The CDR3 DNA sequence: TGTGCCAGCAGCGAGGCAACTAGCGAACACAATGAGCAGTTCTTC.

This chain uses TRBV7-9 with TRBJ2-1; 7 nucleotides match TRBD2. There are 11 residues in the CDR3. CDR1 and CDR2 from the germline V gene are SEHNR and FQNEAQ (reference sequence). The V gene end was trimmed by 5 bases and the J gene end by 10 bases; junction bases not matched to a gene: 2. The CDR3 loop is CASSLGGEQFF. The CDR3 nucleotides read TGTGCCAGCAGCCTCGGGGGGGAGCAGTTCTTC.